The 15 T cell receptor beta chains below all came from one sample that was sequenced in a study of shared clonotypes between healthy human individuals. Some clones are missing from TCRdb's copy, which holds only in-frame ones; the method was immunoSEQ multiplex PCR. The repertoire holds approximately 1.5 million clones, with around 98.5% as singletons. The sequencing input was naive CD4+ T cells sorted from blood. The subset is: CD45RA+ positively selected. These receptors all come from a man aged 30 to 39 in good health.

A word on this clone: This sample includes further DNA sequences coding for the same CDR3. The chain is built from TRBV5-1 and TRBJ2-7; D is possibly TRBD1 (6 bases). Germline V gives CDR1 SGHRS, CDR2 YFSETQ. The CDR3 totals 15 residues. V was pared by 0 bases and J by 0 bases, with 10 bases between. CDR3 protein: CASSLVQGSSYEQYF. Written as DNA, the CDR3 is TGCGCCAGCAGCTTGGTACAGGGAAGCTCCTACGAGCAGTACTTC.

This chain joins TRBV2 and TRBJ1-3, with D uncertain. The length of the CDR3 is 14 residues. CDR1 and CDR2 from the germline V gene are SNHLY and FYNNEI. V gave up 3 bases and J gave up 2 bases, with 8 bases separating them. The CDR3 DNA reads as TGTGCCAGCAGTGAGGGAGGCGCTGGAAACACCATATATTTT. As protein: CASSEGGAGNTIYF.

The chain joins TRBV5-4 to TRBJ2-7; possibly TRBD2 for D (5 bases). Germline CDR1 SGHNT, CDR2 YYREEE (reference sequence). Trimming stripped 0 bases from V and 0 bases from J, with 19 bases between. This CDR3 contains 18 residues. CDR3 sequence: CASSLVPSSDHGSYEQYF. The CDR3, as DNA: TGTGCCAGCAGCTTGGTACCTAGCTCGGATCACGGCTCCTACGAGCAGTACTTC.

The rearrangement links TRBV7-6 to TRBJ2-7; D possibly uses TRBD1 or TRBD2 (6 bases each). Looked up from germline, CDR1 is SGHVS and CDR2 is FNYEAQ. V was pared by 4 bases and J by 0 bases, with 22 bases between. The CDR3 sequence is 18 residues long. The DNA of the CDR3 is TGTGCCAGCAGCTCCACACCGGGGGCTAGCGCAAACTCCTACGAGCAGTACTTC. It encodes CASSSTPGASANSYEQYF.

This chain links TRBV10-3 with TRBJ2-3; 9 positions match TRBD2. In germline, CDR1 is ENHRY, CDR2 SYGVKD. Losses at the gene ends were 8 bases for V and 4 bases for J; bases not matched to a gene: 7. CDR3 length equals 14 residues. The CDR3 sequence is CAIARGRAADTQYF. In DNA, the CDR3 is TGTGCCATCGCGCGCGGGAGGGCCGCAGATACGCAGTATTTT.

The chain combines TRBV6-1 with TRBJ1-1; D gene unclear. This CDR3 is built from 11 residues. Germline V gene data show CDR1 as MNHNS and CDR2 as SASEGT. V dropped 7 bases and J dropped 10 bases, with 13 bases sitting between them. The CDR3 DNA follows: TGTGCCAGCACTAGGGAGGGAGGAGCTTTCTTT. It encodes CASTREGGAFF.

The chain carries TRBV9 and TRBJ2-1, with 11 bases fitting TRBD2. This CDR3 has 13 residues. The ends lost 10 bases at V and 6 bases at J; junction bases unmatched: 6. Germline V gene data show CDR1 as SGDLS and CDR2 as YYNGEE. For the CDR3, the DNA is TGTGCCGGAGGGGGGACTAGCGGCAATGAGCAGTTCTTC. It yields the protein CAGGGTSGNEQFF.

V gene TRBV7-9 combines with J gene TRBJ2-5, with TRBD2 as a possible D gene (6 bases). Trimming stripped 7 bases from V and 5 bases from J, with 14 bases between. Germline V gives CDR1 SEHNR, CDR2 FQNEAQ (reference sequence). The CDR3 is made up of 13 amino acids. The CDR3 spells CASNRRELETQYF. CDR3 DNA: TGTGCCAGCAACCGTCGGGAGTTGGAGACCCAGTACTTC.

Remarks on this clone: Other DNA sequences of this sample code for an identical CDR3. As DNA, the CDR3 is TGTGCCAGCAGTGAAGGCAGCTACGGCTACACCTTC. This translates into CASSEGSYGYTF. V and J are TRBV2 and TRBJ1-2; D is uncertain. CDR1 and CDR2 (germline): SNHLY, FYNNEI. CDR3 size: 12 residues. Between the trimmed V and J ends, which lost 1 base and 8 bases, there was a span of 8 bases.

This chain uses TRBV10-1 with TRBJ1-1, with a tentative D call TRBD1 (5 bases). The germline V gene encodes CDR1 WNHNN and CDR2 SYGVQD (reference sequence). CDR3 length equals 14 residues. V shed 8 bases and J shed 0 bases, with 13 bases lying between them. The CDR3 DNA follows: TGCGCCAGCTCCCGAGACAGTATGAACACTGAAGCTTTCTTT. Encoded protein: CASSRDSMNTEAFF.

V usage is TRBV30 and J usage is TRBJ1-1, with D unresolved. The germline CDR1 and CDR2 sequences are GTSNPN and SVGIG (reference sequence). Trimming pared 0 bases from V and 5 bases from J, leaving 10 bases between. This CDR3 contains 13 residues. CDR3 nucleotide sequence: TGTGCCTGGAGTGTAGCAGTCATGACTGAAGCTTTCTTT. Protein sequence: CAWSVAVMTEAFF.

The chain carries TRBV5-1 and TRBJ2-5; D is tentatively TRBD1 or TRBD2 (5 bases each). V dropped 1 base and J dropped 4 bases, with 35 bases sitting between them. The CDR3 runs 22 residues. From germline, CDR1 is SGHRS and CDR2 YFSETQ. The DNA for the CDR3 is TGCGCCAGCAGCTTGCGTGGGGGATGGGGGACCGATCCTCACTTGTCTGGAGAGACCCAGTACTTC. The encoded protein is CASSLRGGWGTDPHLSGETQYF.

The CDR3 protein is CASGLTSGRNEQFF. The DNA for the CDR3 is TGTGCCAGCGGCCTGACTAGCGGGAGGAATGAGCAGTTCTTC. This chain links TRBV6-5 with TRBJ2-1; 13 nucleotides match TRBD2. The germline CDR1 and CDR2 sequences are MNHEY and SVGAGI. Losses at the gene ends were 8 bases for V and 7 bases for J; bases not matched to a gene: 5. The CDR3 is 14 amino acids.

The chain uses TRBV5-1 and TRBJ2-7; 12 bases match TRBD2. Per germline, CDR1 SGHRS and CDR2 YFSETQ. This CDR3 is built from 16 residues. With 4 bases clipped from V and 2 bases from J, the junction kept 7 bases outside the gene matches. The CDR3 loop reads CASSALAGGDPYEQYF. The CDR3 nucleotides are TGCGCCAGCAGCGCCCTAGCGGGAGGGGACCCCTACGAGCAGTACTTC.

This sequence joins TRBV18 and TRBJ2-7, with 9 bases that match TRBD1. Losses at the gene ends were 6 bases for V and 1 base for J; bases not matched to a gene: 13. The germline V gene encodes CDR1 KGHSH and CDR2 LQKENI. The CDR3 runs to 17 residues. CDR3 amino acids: CASSQTGGGVGSYEQYF. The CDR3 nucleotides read TGTGCCAGCTCCCAGACAGGGGGAGGCGTTGGGTCCTACGAGCAGTACTTC.